The 18 T cell receptor beta chains listed next were all sequenced from one sample in a study of T cells after posttransplantation cyclophosphamide. TCRdb's copy holds only in-frame clones and misses some; the assay was immunoSEQ multiplex PCR. The sample carries 30,000 to 45,000 clones, roughly 73% recorded once. Treatment was busulfan-fludarabine conditioning, a marrow graft, and cyclophosphamide on days +3 and +4. The material sequenced was CD4+ T cells sorted from blood, taken approximately 2,000 days after a stem cell transplant with posttransplant cyclophosphamide. Every receptor here comes from a female patient aged 40-50 years who received an allogeneic stem cell transplant from a related donor, was CMV-positive, and had no GVHD. Some T cells may be supplied by the graft donor.

Only a few counts were recorded for this clone. The chain uses TRBV14 and TRBJ1-6; 8 positions match TRBD1. V lost 4 bases to trimming and J lost 10 bases; unmatched junction nucleotides: 9. Germline V CDR1 and CDR2: SGHDN, FVKESK. There are 15 residues in the CDR3. The CDR3 spells CASSLADRVRSPLHF. The DNA for the CDR3 is TGTGCCAGCAGCCTAGCGGACAGGGTCAGGTCACCCCTCCACTTT.

The chain couples TRBV18 to TRBJ2-6; 10 positions agree with TRBD1. The germline V gene encodes CDR1 KGHSH and CDR2 LQKENI. This CDR3 region has 18 residues. Trimming removed 6 bases from V and 1 base from J; junction bases left unmatched: 9. The CDR3 loop reads CASSPRQGAWSGANVLTF. CDR3 DNA: TGTGCCAGCTCTCCCAGACAGGGGGCCTGGTCTGGGGCCAACGTCCTGACTTTC.

The chain employs TRBV4-1 and TRBJ1-4; the D gene is possibly TRBD1 (5 bases). Germline CDR1 is MGHRA and CDR2 is YSYEKL. V lost 0 bases to trimming and J lost 6 bases, with 11 bases between them. The CDR3 runs 15 residues. The CDR3 sequence is CASSQDRGSHEKLFF. CDR3 coding DNA: TGCGCCAGCAGCCAAGATCGGGGGAGCCATGAAAAACTGTTTTTT.

The CDR3 spells CASSLSLAVNEQFF. Written as DNA, the CDR3 is TGCGCCAGCAGCTTGTCGCTAGCGGTGAATGAGCAGTTCTTC. The chain employs TRBV5-1 and TRBJ2-1, with 7 bases matching TRBD2. Per the germline V gene, CDR1 is SGHRS and CDR2 is YFSETQ. V was pared by 1 base and J by 7 bases, with 5 bases of the junction left unmatched. The CDR3 runs 14 residues.

This rearrangement joins TRBV29-1 to TRBJ2-1; 10 bases align to TRBD2. The CDR3 is made up of 15 amino acids. The junction had 7 bases not matched to a gene; V was cut back by 2 bases and J by 6 bases. Germline-derived CDR1 and CDR2 are SQVTM and ANQGSEA. The DNA for the CDR3 is TGCAGCGTTGAAAAAGCGGGGGGGCCTACCAATGAGCAGTTCTTC. This encodes CSVEKAGGPTNEQFF.

The V and J genes are TRBV5-8 and TRBJ2-7; 7 nucleotides align to TRBD1. V gave up 2 bases and J gave up 0 bases; unmatched junction bases: 8. This CDR3 contains 16 residues. The germline V gene has CDR1 SGHTS and CDR2 YDEGEE. The CDR3 loop reads CASSLEWGQSSYEQYF. The CDR3 nucleotides are TGTGCCAGCAGCTTAGAGTGGGGACAGAGCTCCTACGAGCAGTACTTC. The full variable domain, with the rest looked up from reference TRBV5-8 and TRBJ2-7, is EAGVTQSPTHLIKTRGQQATLRCSPISGHTSVYWYQQALGLGLQFLLWYDEGEERNRGNFPPRFSGRQFPNYSSELNVNALELEDSALYLCASSLEWGQSSYEQYFGPGTRLTVT.

The chain couples TRBV2 to TRBJ1-1, with unresolved D. This CDR3 comprises 14 residues. Between the trimmed V and J ends, which lost 8 bases and 1 base, there was a span of 14 bases. The germline CDR1 and CDR2 sequences are SNHLY and FYNNEI. This CDR3 is CASRRTWGNTEAFF. CDR3 in DNA: TGTGCCAGCCGACGGACTTGGGGGAACACTGAAGCTTTCTTT.

As concerns this clone: The sample has other DNA sequences that encode this CDR3 too. The chain combines TRBV5-1 with TRBJ1-1; D is unclear. Trimming took 0 bases from V and 3 from J, leaving 9 bases between them. The CDR3 length is 14 residues. Germline V gene sequence: CDR1 SGHRS, CDR2 YFSETQ. The CDR3 here is CASSLGNGDTEAFF. In nucleotides, the CDR3 is TGCGCCAGCAGCTTGGGGAACGGAGACACTGAAGCTTTCTTT.

This sequence joins TRBV19 and TRBJ2-5; D ambiguous. This CDR3 is built from 14 residues. Trimming took 6 bases from V and 5 from J, leaving 16 bases between them. Germline assignment: CDR1 LNHDA and CDR2 SQIVND (reference sequence). CDR3 DNA sequence: TGTGCCAGTAGCATCGATGGGCTCAGGGAGACCCAGTACTTC. Translated, it gives CASSIDGLRETQYF.

V is TRBV21-1 and J is TRBJ1-5; the table's D call, TRBD1, was not checked against the DNA. TRBV21-1 is assigned pseudogene status. This CDR3 contains 14 residues. This CDR3 is CASSHPGTDRPQHF. CDR3 DNA sequence: TGTGCCAGCAGCCACCCCGGGACAGACAGGCCCCAGCATTTT.

V is TRBV11-2 and J is TRBJ2-7; 8 bases match TRBD1. The CDR3 is made up of 17 amino acids. J gave up 2 bases and V 2 bases, and 11 bases lay outside the gene matches. CDR1 SGHAT and CDR2 FQNNGV come from the germline V gene. The CDR3 region has the DNA TGTGCCAGCAGCTTACGATCTTTAGGACAGGGCGCCTACGAGCAGTACTTC. Protein: CASSLRSLGQGAYEQYF.

This clone was seen a handful of times. The chain links TRBV19 to TRBJ1-6, with a possible D match to TRBD1 (5 bases). The CDR3 length is 15 residues. Germline CDR1 and CDR2: LNHDA and SQIVND (reference sequence). Trimming left V 6 bases short and J 5 bases short, with 14 bases between. The CDR3 spells CASSHPGVNNSPLHF. For the CDR3, the DNA is TGTGCCAGTAGCCACCCGGGGGTCAATAATTCACCCCTCCACTTT.

The CDR3: CASRPNPYREPEDTQYF. The CDR3 nucleotides read TGCGCCAGCAGACCTAATCCATACAGGGAGCCGGAAGATACGCAGTATTTT. The V and J genes are TRBV5-1 and TRBJ2-3; D perhaps matches TRBD1 (6 bases). V lost 5 bases, J lost 5 bases, and 24 bases lay in between. Germline V CDR1 and CDR2: SGHRS, YFSETQ. The CDR3 sequence is 17 residues long. The full variable domain, with the rest looked up from reference TRBV5-1 and TRBJ2-3, is KAGVTQTPRYLIKTRGQQVTLSCSPISGHRSVSWYQQTPGQGLQFLFEYFSETQRNKGNFPGRFSGRQFSNSRSEMNVSTLELGDSALYLCASRPNPYREPEDTQYFGPGTRLTVL.

The CDR3 here is CASSLDSQRADTQYF. In nucleotides, the CDR3 is TGTGCCAGCAGTTTGGACAGCCAAAGGGCAGATACGCAGTATTTT. The rearrangement links TRBV28 to TRBJ2-3, with D tentatively TRBD1 (6 bases). The V gene lost 3 bases and the J gene lost 4 bases, with 14 bases spanning the gap. CDR3 length: 15 residues. Germline V CDR1 and CDR2: MDHEN, SYDVKM.

The J gene is TRBJ2-2, the V gene TRBV5-1; D call uncertain. The CDR3 sequence is 13 residues long. The V gene's germline CDR1 is SGHRS and CDR2 YFSETQ. Trimming took off 0 bases at V and 8 bases at J, with 8 bases between the two ends. The CDR3 protein is CASSLVSVGELFF. As DNA, the CDR3 is TGCGCCAGCAGCTTGGTATCGGTAGGGGAGCTGTTTTTT.

The chain carries TRBV11-2 and TRBJ2-7; D is unclear. Between the trimmed V and J ends, which lost 1 base and 2 bases, there was a span of 6 bases. CDR3 length equals 13 residues. In germline, CDR1 is SGHAT, CDR2 FQNNGV. The CDR3 reads CASSLVQPYEQYF. In DNA, the CDR3 is TGTGCCAGCAGCTTAGTACAGCCCTACGAGCAGTACTTC.

This clone was detected a few times. This sequence joins TRBV5-4 and TRBJ1-2, with D perhaps TRBD1 (6 bases). The CDR3 runs 12 residues. V was cut by 4 bases and J by 6 bases, with 10 bases left in between. The germline gives CDR1 SGHNT, CDR2 YYREEE (reference sequence). The CDR3 loop reads CASSIQGDGYTF. CDR3 sequence (DNA): TGTGCCAGCAGCATACAGGGCGATGGCTACACCTTC.

This chain uses TRBV7-2 with TRBJ2-2; 12 bases are shared with TRBD1. Germline V CDR1 and CDR2: SGHTA, FQGNSA. Trimming at V came to 2 bases and at J to 7 bases, leaving 11 bases not matched to a gene. CDR3 length: 18 residues. DNA for the CDR3: TGTGCCAGCAGCTTAAACCCTCCCGGGACAGGGGGCGGCGGGGAGCTGTTTTTT. Translation: CASSLNPPGTGGGGELFF.